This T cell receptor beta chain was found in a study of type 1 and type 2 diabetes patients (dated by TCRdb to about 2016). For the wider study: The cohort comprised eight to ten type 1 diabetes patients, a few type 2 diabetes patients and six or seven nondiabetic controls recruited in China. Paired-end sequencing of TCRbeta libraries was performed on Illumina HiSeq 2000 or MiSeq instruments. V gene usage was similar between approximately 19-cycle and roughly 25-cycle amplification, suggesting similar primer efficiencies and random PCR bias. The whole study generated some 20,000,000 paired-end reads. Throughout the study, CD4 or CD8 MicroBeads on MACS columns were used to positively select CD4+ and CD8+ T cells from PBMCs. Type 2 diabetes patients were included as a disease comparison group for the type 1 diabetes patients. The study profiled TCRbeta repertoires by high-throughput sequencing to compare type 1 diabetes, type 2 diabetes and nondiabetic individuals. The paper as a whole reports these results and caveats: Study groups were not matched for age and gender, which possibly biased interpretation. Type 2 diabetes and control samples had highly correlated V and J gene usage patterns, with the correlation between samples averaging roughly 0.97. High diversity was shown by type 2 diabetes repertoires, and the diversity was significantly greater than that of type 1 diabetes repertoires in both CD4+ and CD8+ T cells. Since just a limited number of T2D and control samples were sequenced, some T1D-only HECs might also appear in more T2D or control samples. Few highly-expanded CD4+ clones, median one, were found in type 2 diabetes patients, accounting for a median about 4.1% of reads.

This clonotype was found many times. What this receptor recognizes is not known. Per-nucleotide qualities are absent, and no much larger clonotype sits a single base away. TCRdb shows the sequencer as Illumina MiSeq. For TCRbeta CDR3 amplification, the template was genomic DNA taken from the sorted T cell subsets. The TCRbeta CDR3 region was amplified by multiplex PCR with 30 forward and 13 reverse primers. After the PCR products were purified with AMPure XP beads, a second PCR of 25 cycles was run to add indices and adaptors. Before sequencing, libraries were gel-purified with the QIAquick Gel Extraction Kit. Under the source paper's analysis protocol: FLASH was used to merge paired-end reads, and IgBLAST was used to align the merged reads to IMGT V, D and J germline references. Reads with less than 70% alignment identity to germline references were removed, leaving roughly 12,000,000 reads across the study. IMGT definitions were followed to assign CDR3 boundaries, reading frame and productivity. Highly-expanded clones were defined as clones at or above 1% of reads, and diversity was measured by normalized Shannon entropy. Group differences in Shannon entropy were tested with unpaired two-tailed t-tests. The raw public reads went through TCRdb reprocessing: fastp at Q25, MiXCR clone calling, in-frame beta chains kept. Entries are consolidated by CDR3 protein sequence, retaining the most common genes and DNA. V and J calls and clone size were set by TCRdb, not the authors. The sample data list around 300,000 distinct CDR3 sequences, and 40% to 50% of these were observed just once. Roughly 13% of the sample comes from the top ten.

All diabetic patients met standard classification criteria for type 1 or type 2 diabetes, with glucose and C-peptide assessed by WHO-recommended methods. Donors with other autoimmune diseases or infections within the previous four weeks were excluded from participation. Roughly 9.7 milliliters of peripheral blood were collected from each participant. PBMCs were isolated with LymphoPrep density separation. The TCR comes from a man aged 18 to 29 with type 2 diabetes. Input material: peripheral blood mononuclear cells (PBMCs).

The CDR3 amino acid sequence is: CASSVDSTSYEQYF. Read as DNA, the sequence is TGCGCCAGCAGCGTGGACAGTACCTCCTACGAGCAGTACTTC. The rearranged segments are TRBV10-1 and TRBJ2-7, with TRBD1 perhaps the D gene, on 6 matching bases. The germline V gene (reference sequence) provides CDR1 WNHNN and CDR2 SYGVQD. The CDR3, from cysteine to phenylalanine, totals 14 residues. Solely the CDR3 DNA is kept, with 42 bases framed from the first base. V loses 6 bases of germline sequence and J loses 0 bases, and the interval between the two ends is 12 bases.